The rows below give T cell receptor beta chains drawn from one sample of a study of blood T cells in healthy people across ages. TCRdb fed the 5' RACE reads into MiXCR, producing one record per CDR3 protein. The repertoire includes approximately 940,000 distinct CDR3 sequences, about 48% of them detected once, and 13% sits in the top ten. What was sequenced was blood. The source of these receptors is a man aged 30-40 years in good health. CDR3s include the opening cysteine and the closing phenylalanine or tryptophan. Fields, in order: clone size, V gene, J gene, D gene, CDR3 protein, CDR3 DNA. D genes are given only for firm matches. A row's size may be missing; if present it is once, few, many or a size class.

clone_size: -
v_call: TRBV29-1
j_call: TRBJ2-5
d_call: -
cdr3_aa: CSSGPRLKETQYF
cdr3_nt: TGCAGCTCGGGACCCCGACTCAAAGAGACCCAGTACTTC

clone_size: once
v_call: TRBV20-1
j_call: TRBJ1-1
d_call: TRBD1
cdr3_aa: CSARSTGMNTEAFF
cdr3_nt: TGCAGTGCCCGCTCGACAGGGATGAACACTGAAGCTTTCTTT

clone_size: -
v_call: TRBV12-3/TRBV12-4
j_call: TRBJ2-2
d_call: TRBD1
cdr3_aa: CASSLNPGQITGELFF
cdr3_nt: TGTGCCAGCAGTCTTAATCCGGGACAGATCACCGGGGAGCTGTTTTTT

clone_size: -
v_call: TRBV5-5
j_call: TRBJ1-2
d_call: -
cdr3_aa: CAGSLDGREAVGYTF
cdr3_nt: TGTGCCGGCAGCTTGGATGGCAGGGAGGCGGTTGGCTACACCTTC

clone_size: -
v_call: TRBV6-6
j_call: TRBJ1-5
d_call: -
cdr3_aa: CASSPSIGQPQHF
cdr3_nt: TGTGCCAGCAGCCCCTCGATAGGGCAGCCCCAGCATTTT

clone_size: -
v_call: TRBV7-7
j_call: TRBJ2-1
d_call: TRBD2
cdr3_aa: CASSLGRGVVQETQFF
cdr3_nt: TGTGCTAGCAGCTTAGGGCGGGGGGTCGTCCAAGAGACCCAGTTCTTC

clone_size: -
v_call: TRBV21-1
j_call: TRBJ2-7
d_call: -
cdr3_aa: CASSKGCRVNSYEQYF
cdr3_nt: TGTGCCAGCAGCAAAGGTTGCAGGGTAAACTCCTACGAGCAGTACTTC

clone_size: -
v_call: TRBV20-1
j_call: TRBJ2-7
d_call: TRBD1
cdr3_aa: CSARQGEPYEQYF
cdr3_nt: TGCAGTGCCCGACAGGGGGAACCCTACGAGCAGTACTTC

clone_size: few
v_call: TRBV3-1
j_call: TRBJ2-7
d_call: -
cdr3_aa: CASALSEGGYEQYF
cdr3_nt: TGTGCCAGCGCCCTTTCTGAAGGGGGCTACGAGCAGTACTTC

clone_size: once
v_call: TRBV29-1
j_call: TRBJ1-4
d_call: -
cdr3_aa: CSVEVQGGEKLFF
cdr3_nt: TGCAGCGTTGAAGTCCAGGGAGGGGAAAAACTGTTTTTT

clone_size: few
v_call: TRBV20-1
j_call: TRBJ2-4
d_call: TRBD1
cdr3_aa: CSAHQGQLAKNIQYF
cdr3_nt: TGCAGTGCCCACCAGGGACAGCTAGCCAAAAACATTCAGTACTTC

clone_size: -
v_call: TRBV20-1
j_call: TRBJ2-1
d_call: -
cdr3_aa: CSAPHIEGPATYNEQFF
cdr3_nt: TGCAGTGCTCCGCACATTGAGGGACCTGCCACCTACAATGAGCAGTTCTTC

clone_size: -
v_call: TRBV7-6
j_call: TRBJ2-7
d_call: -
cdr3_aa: CASSLEVSHYEQYF
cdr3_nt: TGTGCCAGCAGCTTAGAGGTCAGCCACTACGAGCAGTACTTC

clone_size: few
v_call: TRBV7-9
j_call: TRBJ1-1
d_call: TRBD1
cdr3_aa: CASSPDRTGTEAFF
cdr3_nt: TGTGCCAGCAGCCCAGACCGGACAGGGACTGAAGCTTTCTTT

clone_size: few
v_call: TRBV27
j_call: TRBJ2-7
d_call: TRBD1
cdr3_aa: CASSLGTAGYEQYF
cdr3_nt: TGTGCCAGCAGTTTGGGGACAGCCGGCTACGAGCAGTACTTC

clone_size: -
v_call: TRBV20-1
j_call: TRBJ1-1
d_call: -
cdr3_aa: CSAYRESQAFF
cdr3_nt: TGCAGTGCTTACAGGGAATCCCAAGCTTTCTTT

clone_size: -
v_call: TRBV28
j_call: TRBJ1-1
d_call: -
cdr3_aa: CASRLTAAPGAFF
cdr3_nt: TGTGCCAGCAGACTGACAGCGGCCCCGGGGGCTTTCTTT

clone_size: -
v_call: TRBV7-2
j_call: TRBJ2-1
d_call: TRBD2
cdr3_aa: CASSSFRVAGNNEQFF
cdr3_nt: TGTGCCAGCAGCTCTTTTCGGGTAGCGGGGAACAATGAGCAGTTCTTC

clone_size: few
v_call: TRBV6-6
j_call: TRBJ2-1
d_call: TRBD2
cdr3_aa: CASSYSGAAGVYNEQFF
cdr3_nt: TGTGCCAGCAGTTACTCCGGGGCAGCGGGGGTTTACAATGAGCAGTTCTTC

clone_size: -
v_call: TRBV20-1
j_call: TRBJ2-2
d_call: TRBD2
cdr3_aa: CSAREGGGDAGELFF
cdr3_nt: TGCAGTGCTAGAGAGGGGGGGGGTGACGCCGGGGAGCTGTTTTTT

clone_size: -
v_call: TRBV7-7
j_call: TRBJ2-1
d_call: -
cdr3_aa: CASSVWGADEQFF
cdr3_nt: TGTGCCAGCAGCGTATGGGGGGCAGATGAGCAGTTCTTC

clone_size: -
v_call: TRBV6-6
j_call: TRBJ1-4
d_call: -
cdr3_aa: CASSWGGIATNEKLFF
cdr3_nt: TGTGCCAGCAGTTGGGGAGGGATCGCAACTAATGAAAAACTGTTTTTT

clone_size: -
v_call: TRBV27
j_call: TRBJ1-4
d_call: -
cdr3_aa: CASRDGRGAYEKLFF
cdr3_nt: TGTGCCAGCAGAGATGGTAGGGGCGCTTATGAAAAACTGTTTTTT

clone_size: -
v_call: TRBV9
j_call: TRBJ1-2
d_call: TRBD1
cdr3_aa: CASSRQGVGNYGYTF
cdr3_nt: TGTGCCAGCAGCAGACAGGGGGTAGGGAACTATGGCTACACCTTC

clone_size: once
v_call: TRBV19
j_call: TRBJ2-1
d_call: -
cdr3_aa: CASSMQGKVVNEQFF
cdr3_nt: TGTGCCAGTAGTATGCAGGGGAAGGTTGTCAATGAGCAGTTCTTC

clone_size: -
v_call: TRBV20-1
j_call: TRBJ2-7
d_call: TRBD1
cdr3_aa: CSARDRWTGRMYEQYF
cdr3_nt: TGCAGTGCTAGAGATCGATGGACAGGGAGAATGTACGAGCAGTACTTC

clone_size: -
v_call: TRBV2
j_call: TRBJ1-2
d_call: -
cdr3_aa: CASPGGEGYTF
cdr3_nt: TGTGCCAGCCCCGGGGGTGAGGGCTACACCTTC

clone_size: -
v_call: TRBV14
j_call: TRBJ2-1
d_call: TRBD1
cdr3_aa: CASSQWDREINEQFF
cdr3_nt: TGTGCCAGCAGCCAGTGGGACAGGGAAATAAATGAGCAGTTCTTC

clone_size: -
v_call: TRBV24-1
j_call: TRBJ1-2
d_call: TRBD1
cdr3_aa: CATSDPDRGYGYTF
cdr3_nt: TGTGCCACCAGTGATCCCGACAGGGGCTATGGCTACACCTTC

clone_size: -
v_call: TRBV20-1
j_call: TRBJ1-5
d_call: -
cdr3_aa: CSARDGGAGRYQPQHF
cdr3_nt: TGCAGTGCTAGAGATGGCGGGGCAGGCCGATATCAGCCCCAGCATTTT

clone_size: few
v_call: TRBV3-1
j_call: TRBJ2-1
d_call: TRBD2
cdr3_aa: CASSQEKAGGSEQFF
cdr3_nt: TGTGCCAGCAGCCAAGAGAAAGCGGGGGGATCTGAGCAGTTCTTC

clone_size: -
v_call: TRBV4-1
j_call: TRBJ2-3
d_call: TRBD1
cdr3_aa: CASSQEGQFTDTQYF
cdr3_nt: TGCGCCAGCAGCCAAGAGGGACAGTTTACAGATACGCAGTATTTT

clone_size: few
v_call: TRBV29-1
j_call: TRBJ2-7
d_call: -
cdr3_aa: CSAMDGTSYEQYF
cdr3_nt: TGCAGCGCTATGGACGGAACGTCCTACGAGCAGTACTTC

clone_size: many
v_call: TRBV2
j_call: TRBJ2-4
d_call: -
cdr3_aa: CASWAARGNIQYF
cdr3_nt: TGTGCCAGCTGGGCTGCGCGGGGAAACATTCAGTACTTC

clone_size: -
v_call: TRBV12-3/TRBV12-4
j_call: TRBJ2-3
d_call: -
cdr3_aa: CASSLEQVRATDTQYF
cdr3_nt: TGTGCCAGCAGTTTAGAGCAGGTACGGGCGACAGATACGCAGTATTTT

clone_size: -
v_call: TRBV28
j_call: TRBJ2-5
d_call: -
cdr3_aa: CASNKGLRETQYF
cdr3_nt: TGTGCCAGCAATAAGGGCTTGCGGGAGACCCAGTACTTC

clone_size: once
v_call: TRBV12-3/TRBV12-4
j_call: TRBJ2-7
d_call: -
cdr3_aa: CASSLAAFSGIQYF
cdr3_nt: TGTGCCAGCAGTTTAGCGGCCTTCTCCGGAATTCAGTACTTC

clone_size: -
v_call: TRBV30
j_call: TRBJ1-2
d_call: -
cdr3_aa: CAWSVPGYYGYTF
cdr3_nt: TGTGCCTGGAGTGTACCGGGGTACTATGGCTACACCTTC

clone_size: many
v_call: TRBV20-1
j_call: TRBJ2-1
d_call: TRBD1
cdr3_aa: CSARGGTGSYNEQFF
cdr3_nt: TGCAGTGCTAGAGGTGGGACAGGGTCCTACAATGAGCAGTTCTTC

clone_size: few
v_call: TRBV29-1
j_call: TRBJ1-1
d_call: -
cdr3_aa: CSVGAVEAFF
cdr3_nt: TGCAGCGTTGGGGCAGTTGAAGCTTTCTTT

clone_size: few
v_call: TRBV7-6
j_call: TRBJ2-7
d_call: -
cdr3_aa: CASSSPRDEQYF
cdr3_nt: TGTGCCAGCAGCTCACCCCGGGACGAGCAGTACTTC

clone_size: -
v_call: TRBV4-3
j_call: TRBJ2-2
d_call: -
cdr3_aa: CASSQDGEITGELFF
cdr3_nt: TGCGCCAGCAGCCAAGATGGGGAGATCACCGGGGAGCTGTTTTTT

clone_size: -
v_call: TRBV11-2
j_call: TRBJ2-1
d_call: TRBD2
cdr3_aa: CASSPGLAGALEQFF
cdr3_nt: TGTGCCAGCAGCCCGGGACTAGCGGGGGCCCTTGAGCAGTTCTTC

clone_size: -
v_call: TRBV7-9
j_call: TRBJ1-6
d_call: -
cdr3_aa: CASSPGGRNSPLHF
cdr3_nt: TGTGCCAGCAGCCCCGGAGGAAGGAATTCACCCCTCCACTTT

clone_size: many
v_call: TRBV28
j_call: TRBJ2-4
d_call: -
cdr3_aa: CASSPTGAGVKNIQYF
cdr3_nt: TGTGCCAGCAGTCCTACAGGGGCGGGGGTCAAAAACATTCAGTACTTC

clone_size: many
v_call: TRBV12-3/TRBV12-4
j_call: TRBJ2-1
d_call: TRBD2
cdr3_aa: CASSRLADEQFF
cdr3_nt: TGTGCCAGCAGCCGACTAGCGGATGAGCAGTTCTTC

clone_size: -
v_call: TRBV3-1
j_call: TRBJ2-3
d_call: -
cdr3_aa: CASSQGEADTQYF
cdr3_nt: TGTGCCAGCAGCCAAGGCGAGGCAGATACGCAGTATTTT

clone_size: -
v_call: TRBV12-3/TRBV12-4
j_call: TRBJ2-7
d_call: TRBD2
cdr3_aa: CASSLIGLAGGNEQYF
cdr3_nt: TGTGCCAGCAGTTTAATCGGCCTAGCGGGGGGCAATGAGCAGTACTTC

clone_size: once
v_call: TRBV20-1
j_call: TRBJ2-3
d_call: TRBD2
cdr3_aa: CSASGGPTDTQYF
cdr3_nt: TGCAGTGCTTCGGGGGGACCCACAGATACGCAGTATTTT